The 18 T cell receptor beta chains given below trace back to one sample, sequenced in a study of graft-versus-host responses after intestinal transplantation (dated by TCRdb to about 2021). What this sample's time point label stands for: cells obtained before transplantation from donor or recipient. The receptor library was made with the immunoSEQ multiplex PCR assay. The immuneACCESS repertoire file appears here via TCRdb, limited to in-frame rearrangements. These files lack a portion of the clones; in checked studies, under half of the deficit traces to unresolved V genes, and the cause of the others is not known. This sample is represented by some 100,000 clones; 80% to 95% of them were singletons. The ten top clones hold approximately 6% of the sample. The antigens of these receptors remain unknown. The sample in question was unstimulated CD8+ T cells sorted from spleen or lymph node cells, obtained before intestinal transplant. These receptors originate from a human donor who received an intestinal transplant.

In its sample, this clone was seen a few times. A single base separates this from a much larger clone, so it may be a read error. The chain couples TRBV6-6 to TRBJ2-1; 12 bases map to TRBD1. The CDR3 has 14 amino acids. The V segment lost 5 bases and the J segment 8 bases; nucleotides outside the gene matches: 4. Germline CDR1 and CDR2: MNHNY and SVGAGI (reference sequence). The CDR3 sequence is CASSDGTGGDEQFF. CDR3 coding DNA: TGTGCCAGCAGTGACGGGACAGGGGGCGATGAGCAGTTCTTC.

This chain connects TRBV4-1 to TRBJ2-2; 12 bases match TRBD1. The CDR3 contains 17 residues. Per the germline V gene, CDR1 is MGHRA and CDR2 is YSYEKL. The ends lost 0 bases at V and 6 bases at J; junction bases unmatched: 5. CDR3 sequence: CASSQEPGQGAAGELFF. The CDR3, as DNA: TGCGCCAGCAGCCAAGAACCGGGACAGGGGGCGGCCGGGGAGCTGTTTTTT.

The V gene is TRBV10-3, the J gene TRBJ1-2, with 10 bases aligning to TRBD1. Looked up from germline, CDR1 is ENHRY and CDR2 is SYGVKD. J lost 2 bases, V lost 6 bases, and 6 bases had no gene match. CDR3 length: 15 residues. DNA of the CDR3: TGTGCCATCAGAACCGGGACAGGGGAGAACTATGGCTACACCTTC. Protein: CAIRTGTGENYGYTF.

The chain links TRBV28 to TRBJ2-3; 10 nucleotides match TRBD2. Looked up from germline, CDR1 is MDHEN and CDR2 is SYDVKM. The CDR3 has 18 amino acids. The junction had 11 bases not matched to a gene; V was cut back by 1 base and J by 4 bases. Here the CDR3 reads CASSLFFQREGAPDTQYF. Written as DNA, the CDR3 is TGTGCCAGCAGTTTATTTTTCCAGCGGGAGGGGGCCCCAGATACGCAGTATTTT.

This sequence joins TRBV10-2 and TRBJ2-7; D is perhaps TRBD1 (6 bases). The CDR3 covers 12 residues. V was pared by 6 bases and J by 7 bases, with 13 bases between. The germline V gene has CDR1 WSHSY and CDR2 SAAADI. The CDR3 coding sequence is TGCGCCAGCAGCCTCCACAGGGAAGAGCAGTACTTC. As protein: CASSLHREEQYF.

J is TRBJ2-5 and V is TRBV7-9; 9 nucleotides agree with TRBD1. The closer fit of TRBJ2-7 to the DNA end suggests the J call may be wrong. The germline gives CDR1 SEHNR, CDR2 FQNEAQ (reference sequence). This CDR3 contains 16 residues. In DNA form, the CDR3 reads TGTGCCAGCAGCGGATACAGGGGGCCTCACTCCTACGAGCAGTACTTC. Amino acid sequence: CASSGYRGPHSYEQYF.

The chain combines TRBV13 with TRBJ2-7; perhaps TRBD1 as D (6 bases). CDR1 is PRHDT, CDR2 FYEKMQ, per germline (reference sequence). Trimming shortened V by 5 bases and J by 2 bases, and 16 bases separated the two germline ends. The CDR3 covers 15 residues. CDR3 in amino acids: CASSLPLGTTYEQYF. The CDR3, as DNA: TGTGCCAGCAGCCTTCCCCTCGGGACAACCTACGAGCAGTACTTC.

The J gene is TRBJ1-1, the V gene TRBV6-1; no firm D call. The germline V and J ends were trimmed by 6 bases and 1 base, with 15 bases remaining between them. Germline values: CDR1 MNHNS, CDR2 SASEGT. This CDR3 is built from 15 residues. The CDR3 spells CASSREASPNTEAFF. The CDR3 DNA sequence: TGTGCCAGCAGCCGAGAGGCCAGCCCGAACACTGAAGCTTTCTTT.

In DNA, the CDR3 is TGCGCCAGCAGCCAGGACAGCCACACCGGGGAGCTGTTTTTT. Amino acid sequence: CASSQDSHTGELFF. This sequence joins TRBV4-1 and TRBJ2-2; TRBD1 is a possible D gene (6 bases). CDR1 is MGHRA, CDR2 YSYEKL, per germline. CDR3 length equals 14 residues. V lost 3 bases and J 3 bases, leaving 8 bases between the germline ends.

The V and J genes are TRBV28 and TRBJ2-7; 9 bases line up with TRBD2. V lost 4 bases to trimming and J lost 2 bases; unmatched junction nucleotides: 12. In germline, CDR1 is MDHEN, CDR2 SYDVKM. The CDR3 covers 17 residues. CDR3 nucleotides: TGTGCCAGCAGTTCACCGGGGCTAGCGGGAATAGCCTACGAGCAGTACTTC. This gives the protein CASSSPGLAGIAYEQYF. Complete variable domain (other parts from reference TRBV28 and TRBJ2-7): DVKVTQSSRYLVKRTGEKVFLECVQDMDHENMFWYRQDPGLGLRLIYFSYDVKMKEKGDIPEGYSVSREKKERFSLILESASTNQTSMYLCASSSPGLAGIAYEQYFGPGTRLTVT.

This chain links TRBV28 with TRBJ2-7; no clear D gene. CDR3 size: 13 residues. V lost 3 bases to trimming and J lost 2 bases, with 8 bases between them. Germline CDR1 is MDHEN and CDR2 is SYDVKM. The CDR3 DNA is TGTGCCAGCAGTTTTAGGTTTCCCTACGAGCAGTACTTC. Its translation is CASSFRFPYEQYF.

The chain combines TRBV5-4 with TRBJ1-6; 7 nucleotides agree with TRBD1. CDR3 length equals 17 residues. Germline values: CDR1 SGHNT, CDR2 YYREEE (reference sequence). Germline trimming cut 2 bases from V and 3 bases from J; bases unmatched to any gene: 8. The CDR3 DNA follows: TGTGCCAGCAGCTTAGGGACGGGACAGTACTATAATTCACCCCTCCACTTT. It translates to CASSLGTGQYYNSPLHF.

V usage is TRBV6-5 and J usage is TRBJ2-1; possible D gene TRBD2, 6 bases. CDR1 and CDR2 from the germline V gene are MNHEY and SVGAGI. The V gene lost 2 bases and the J gene lost 1 base, with 9 bases spanning the gap. The CDR3 is 15 residues long. CDR3 sequence reads: CASSYVGGSYNEQFF. The CDR3 bases are TGTGCCAGCAGTTACGTGGGAGGATCCTACAATGAGCAGTTCTTC.

For the CDR3, the DNA is TGTGCCAGCAGCTTTTTTACAGATTCCTACGAGCAGTACTTC. The encoded protein is CASSFFTDSYEQYF. The J gene is TRBJ2-7, the V gene TRBV11-2; D unresolved. The CDR3 has 14 amino acids. Trimming took 3 bases from V and 1 from J, leaving 10 bases between them. The germline CDR1 and CDR2 sequences are SGHAT and FQNNGV.

The V gene is TRBV6-7, the J gene TRBJ1-3, with D unresolved. TRBV6-7 carries the ORF label, with uncertain function. V was cut by 8 bases and J by 0 bases, with 8 bases left in between. This CDR3 contains 13 residues. CDR3 sequence (DNA): TGTGCCAGCGAGTACAGCTCTGGAAACACCATATATTTT. It is translated as CASEYSSGNTIYF.

The genes are TRBV6-5 and TRBJ2-5; the D gene is possibly TRBD2 (5 bases). The germline gives CDR1 MNHEY, CDR2 SVGAGI. The ends were cut back, 5 bases at V and 5 bases at J, with 18 bases in the middle. There are 15 residues in the CDR3. The CDR3 coding sequence is TGTGCCAGCAGTCCCCCTACGGAAGTAGCGGAGACCCAGTACTTC. Protein: CASSPPTEVAETQYF.

In nucleotides, the CDR3 is TGCAGCTCCAAGGGACAGCGATTCACAGATACGCAGTATTTT. Residues: CSSKGQRFTDTQYF. The chain combines TRBV29-1 with TRBJ2-3; 7 bases map to TRBD1. The germline CDR1 and CDR2 sequences are SQVTM and ANQGSEA. The CDR3 runs to 14 residues. Germline trimming cut 8 bases from V and 2 bases from J; bases unmatched to any gene: 10.

This clone has just a few counts. The chain employs TRBV6-1 and TRBJ1-1, with D hard to call. Deletions cut 2 bases from V and 3 bases from J, with 13 bases between. The length of the CDR3 is 15 residues. Germline CDR1 is MNHNS and CDR2 is SASEGT. CDR3 sequence reads: CASSEFKGRDTEAFF. The CDR3 DNA follows: TGTGCCAGCAGTGAATTTAAGGGTCGGGACACTGAAGCTTTCTTT.